This T cell receptor beta chain was identified in a study of blood T cells in healthy people across ages (dated by TCRdb to 2014 to 2015). Study-wide context: In model experiments, roughly one uniquely barcoded TCR beta cDNA molecule per two T cells was captured by template switching. To track age-related changes in TCR beta repertoire diversity, the study relied on deep sequencing normalized with unique cDNA molecular identifiers. Four age groups were formed from the donors: young (average approximately 15 years), middle-aged (approximately 40), aged (roughly 56) and long-lived (more than 75). To avoid experimental bias, donors of different ages were spread randomly across the sequencing lanes. For two donors (one aged 18 to 30 and one aged 80 or older), the study analyzed two additional independent replicas of 1 million unique cDNA reads from the same blood draw.

To prepare the library, 5' RACE was applied. This sample was sequenced with an Illumina HiSeq 2500. A second PCR of roughly 6 to 12 cycles was run with a J-beta primer mix and a sample-barcoded 5' primer. Each TCR beta cDNA molecule received a unique molecular identifier from a template-switch 5' adaptor carrying 12 random nucleotides. Each sample yielded at least 2.5 million CDR3-containing paired-end reads. The Mint cDNA synthesis kit, primed by a TRBC-specific oligonucleotide, was used to synthesize first-strand cDNA from all RNA. Following uracil-DNA glycosylase treatment, a first 18-cycle PCR with universal primers M1SS and BC2_uni_R was performed on all cDNA. The paper's data handling went like this. For normalization, 1 million high-quality reads, each with a distinct molecular identifier, were randomly selected from each sample. Instead of being binned into consensus sequences, reads that shared molecular identifiers were thrown out. CDR3 identification, clonotype clustering and error correction used MiTCR with a Q25 quality threshold and the strictest error-elimination algorithm. A nonparametric unseen species model with Euler transformation was used to estimate a lower bound on total TCR beta diversity. The public reads were run again by TCRdb, first through fastp at Q25 and then through MiXCR, and only productive beta chains were kept. Duplicate CDR3 protein sequences are folded into a single record with the most common DNA and genes. The V and J calls here are based on TCRdb, not the publication. Present in this sample are 1.5 million to 2 million distinct CDR3 sequences, about 30% of which were seen just once. Over 7% of the sample comes from the top ten.

This clonotype was counted a few times. Its antigen target is currently unknown. Base qualities were left out, and no much larger clone turns up one base away. Donors were a few dozen systemically healthy Caucasian individuals from Russia aged roughly 6 to 90 years. Roughly 9 milliliters of peripheral blood were drawn from each donor into EDTA-treated Vacutainer tubes. Ficoll-Paque density-gradient centrifugation was used to isolate PBMCs, with at least 7 million per sample. Trizol reagent was used to extract total RNA from PBMCs, with at least 6 micrograms per sample. The percentages of naive CD45RAhigh/CD27high T cells were determined by flow cytometry on a PBMC aliquot from every donor. Study-wide conclusions, independent of this receptor: Since profiling was done on bulk unsorted PBMCs, naive and antigen-experienced compartments could not be conclusively compared. Estimates of total diversity based on one million sequenced T cells were considered lower bounds and underestimates. Observed TCR beta diversity correlated strongly with the percentage of naive T cells measured by flow cytometry. Because donor CMV infection status was unknown, age-related changes in expanded clonotypes were potentially confounded. Observed TCR beta diversity per million T cells fell roughly linearly with age, and a significant reduction was already apparent by age roughly 41. Compared with the aged group, more naive CD4+ T cells, fewer expanded clones and increased TCR diversity were shown by the long-lived group, suggesting age selection.

This receptor was obtained from a woman aged 25 to 39 in good health. Sequencing was performed on blood.

This receptor has the CDR3 CASGWDGYEQYF. The nucleotides read TGTGCTAGTGGTTGGGACGGATACGAGCAGTACTTC. The chain joins TRBV12-5 to TRBJ2-7; the D gene is possibly TRBD1 or TRBD2, with 5 bases matching each. Via the germline V gene, CDR1 is LGHNT and CDR2 FRNRAP. From its cysteine to its phenylalanine, the CDR3 spans 12 amino acids. The sequence is cut down to CDR3 DNA, 36 bases in frame from base 1. Trimming at the junction amounts to 4 bases on V and 4 bases on J, and the germline ends lie 8 bases apart.